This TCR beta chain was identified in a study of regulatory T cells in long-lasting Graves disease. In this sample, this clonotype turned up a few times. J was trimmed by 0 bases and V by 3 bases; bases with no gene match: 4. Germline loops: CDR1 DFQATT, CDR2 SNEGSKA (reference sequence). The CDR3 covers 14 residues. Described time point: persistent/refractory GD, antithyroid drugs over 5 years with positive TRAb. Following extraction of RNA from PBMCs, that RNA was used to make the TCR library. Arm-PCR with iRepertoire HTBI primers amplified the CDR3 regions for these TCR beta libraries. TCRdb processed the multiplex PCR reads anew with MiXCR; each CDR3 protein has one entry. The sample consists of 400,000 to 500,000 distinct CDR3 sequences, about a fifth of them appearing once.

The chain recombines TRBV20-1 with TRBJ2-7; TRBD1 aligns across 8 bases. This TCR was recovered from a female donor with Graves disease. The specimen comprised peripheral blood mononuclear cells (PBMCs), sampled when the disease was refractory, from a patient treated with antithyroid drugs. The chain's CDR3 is CSASGQGSSYEQYF. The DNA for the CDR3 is TGCAGTGCTAGTGGACAGGGAAGCTCCTACGAGCAGTACTTC.